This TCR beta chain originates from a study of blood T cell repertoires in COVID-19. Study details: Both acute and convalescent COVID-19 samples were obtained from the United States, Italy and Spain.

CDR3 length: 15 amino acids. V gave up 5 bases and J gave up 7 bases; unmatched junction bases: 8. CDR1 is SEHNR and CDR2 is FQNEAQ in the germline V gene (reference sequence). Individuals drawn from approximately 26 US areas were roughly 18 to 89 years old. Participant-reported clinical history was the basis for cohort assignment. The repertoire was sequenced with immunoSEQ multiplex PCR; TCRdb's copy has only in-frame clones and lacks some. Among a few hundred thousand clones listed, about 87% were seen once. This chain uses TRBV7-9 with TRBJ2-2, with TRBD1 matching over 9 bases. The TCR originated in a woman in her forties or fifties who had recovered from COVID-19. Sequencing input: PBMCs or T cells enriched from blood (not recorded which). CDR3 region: CASSPGQGGHGELFF. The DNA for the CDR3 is TGTGCCAGCAGCCCGGGACAGGGCGGTCACGGGGAGCTGTTTTTT.